This record looks at one TCR beta chain sequence and its context. This specimen comes from a study of T-cell memory formation after mild COVID-19. TCRdb processed the 5' RACE reads anew with MiXCR; each CDR3 protein has one entry. The sample holds more than 150,000 distinct CDR3 sequences, about 20% seen once. CDR3 length equals 14 residues. CDR1 and CDR2 from the germline V gene are GTSNPN and SVGIG (reference sequence). V lost 7 bases and J lost 2; bases outside the gene matches: 9. The receptor was isolated from an adult woman who had mild COVID-19 (a few samples of this study predate the infection). Cell type and time point are not known. Material: PBMCs or a T cell subset sorted from them (not recorded which). The V gene is TRBV30, the J gene TRBJ2-3; 7 bases fit TRBD2. CDR3 nucleotides: TGTGCCTCCGGAGGGAGGGTCTCCACAGATACGCAGTATTTT. Protein sequence: CASGGRVSTDTQYF.